Listed here is a single T cell receptor beta chain. What it recognizes is unknown. Generated by immunoSEQ multiplex PCR, the TCRdb table keeps only in-frame clones and is missing some. The repertoire holds some 27,000 clones, roughly 69% seen once, with roughly 25% in the top ten. The unexposed donors gave CD4+ T cells in about 2011-2018, prior to COVID-19. The cells were cultured for under twelve days before CD4+ T cells were isolated. As cell numbers allowed, unexposed-donor CD4+ T cells faced SARS-CoV-2 S/N and four cold-coronavirus spikes. This entry belongs to a study of CD4 T cells in relation to SARS-CoV-2 and coronaviruses. Turning to the study itself: PBMCs were cultured with antigen for nine to eleven days before TCR beta sequencing.

Trimming cost V 2 bases and J 3 bases, with 5 bases left between them. The germline gives CDR1 KGHSH, CDR2 LQKENI. The CDR3 covers 13 residues. Notes on the study in general: Crossreactive clones expanded significantly less to SARS-CoV-2 than monoreactive clones. In roughly 60% of donors, memory CD4+ clonotypes crossrecognized SARS-CoV-2 and at least one common cold coronavirus spike.

The TCR sequence derives from a human donor in good health. Specimen: CD4+ T cells from PBMCs, cultured in vitro. This chain links TRBV18 with TRBJ1-5; D gene uncertain. CDR3 DNA sequence: TGTGCCAGCTCACCATCGAACAATCAGCCCCAGCATTTT. This codes for CASSPSNNQPQHF.